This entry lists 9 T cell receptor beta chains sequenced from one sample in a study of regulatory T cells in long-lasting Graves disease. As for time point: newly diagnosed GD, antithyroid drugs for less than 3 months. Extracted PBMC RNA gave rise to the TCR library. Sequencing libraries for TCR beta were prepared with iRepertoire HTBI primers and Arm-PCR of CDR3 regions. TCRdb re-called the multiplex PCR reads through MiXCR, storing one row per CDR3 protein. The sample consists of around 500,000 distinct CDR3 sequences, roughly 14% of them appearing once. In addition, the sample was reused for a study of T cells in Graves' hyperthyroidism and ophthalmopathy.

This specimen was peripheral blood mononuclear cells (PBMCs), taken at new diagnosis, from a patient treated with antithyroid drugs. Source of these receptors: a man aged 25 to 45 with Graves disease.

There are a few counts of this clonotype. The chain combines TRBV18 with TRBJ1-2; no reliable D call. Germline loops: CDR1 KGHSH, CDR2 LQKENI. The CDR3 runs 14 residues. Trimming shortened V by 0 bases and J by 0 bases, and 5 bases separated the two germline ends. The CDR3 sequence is CASSPPFPNYGYTF. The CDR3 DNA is TGTGCCAGCTCACCACCGTTCCCTAACTATGGCTACACCTTC.

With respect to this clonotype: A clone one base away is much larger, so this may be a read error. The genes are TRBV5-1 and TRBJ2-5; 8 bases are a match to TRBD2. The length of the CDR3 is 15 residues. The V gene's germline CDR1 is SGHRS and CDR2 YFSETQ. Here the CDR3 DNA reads TGCACCAGCAGACCCGGGACCGCGGGGGGAGAGACCCAGTACTTC. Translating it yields CTSRPGTAGGETQYF.

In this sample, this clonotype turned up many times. The CDR3 bases are TGTGCCAGGAGCAGGGATCGGAACACTGAAGCTTTCTTT. It encodes CARSRDRNTEAFF. This rearrangement joins TRBV2 to TRBJ1-1; maybe TRBD1 (5 bases). Per the germline V gene, CDR1 is SNHLY and CDR2 is FYNNEI. With 9 bases removed from V and 1 base from J, the gap between germline ends came to 12 bases. This CDR3 region has 13 residues. Filled out from reference TRBV2 and TRBJ1-1, the complete variable domain reads EPEVTQTPSHQVTQMGQEVILRCVPISNHLYFYWYRQILGQKVEFLVSFYNNEISEKSEIFDDQFSVERPDGSNFTLKIRSTKLEDSAMYFCARSRDRNTEAFFGQGTRLTVV.

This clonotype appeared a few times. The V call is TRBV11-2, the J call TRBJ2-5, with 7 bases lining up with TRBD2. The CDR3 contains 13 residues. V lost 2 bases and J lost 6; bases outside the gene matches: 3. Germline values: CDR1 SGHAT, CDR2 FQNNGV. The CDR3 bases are TGTGCCAGCAGCTTAAACGGGAGGAAGACCCAGTACTTC. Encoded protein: CASSLNGRKTQYF.

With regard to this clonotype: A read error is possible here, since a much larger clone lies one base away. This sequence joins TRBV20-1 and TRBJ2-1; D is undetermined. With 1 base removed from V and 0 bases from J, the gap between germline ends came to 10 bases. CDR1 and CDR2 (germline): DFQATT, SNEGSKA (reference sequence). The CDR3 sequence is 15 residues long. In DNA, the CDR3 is TGCAGTGCTAGAGCCGAGCCCTTCTCCTACAATGAGCAGTTCTTC. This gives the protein CSARAEPFSYNEQFF.

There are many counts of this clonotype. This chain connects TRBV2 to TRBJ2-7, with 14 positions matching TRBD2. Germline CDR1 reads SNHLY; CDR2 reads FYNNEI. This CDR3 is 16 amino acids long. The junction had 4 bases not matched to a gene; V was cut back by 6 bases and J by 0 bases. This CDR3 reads CASREGTSGSSYEQYF. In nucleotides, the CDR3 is TGTGCCAGCAGAGAGGGGACTAGCGGGAGCTCCTACGAGCAGTACTTC.

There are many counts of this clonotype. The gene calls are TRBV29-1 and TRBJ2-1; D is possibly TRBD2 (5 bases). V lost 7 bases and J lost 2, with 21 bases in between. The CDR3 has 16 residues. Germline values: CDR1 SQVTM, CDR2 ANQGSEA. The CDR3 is CSDVGVRGPPYNEQFF. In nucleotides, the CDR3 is TGCAGCGACGTAGGTGTAAGAGGGCCCCCCTACAATGAGCAGTTCTTC.

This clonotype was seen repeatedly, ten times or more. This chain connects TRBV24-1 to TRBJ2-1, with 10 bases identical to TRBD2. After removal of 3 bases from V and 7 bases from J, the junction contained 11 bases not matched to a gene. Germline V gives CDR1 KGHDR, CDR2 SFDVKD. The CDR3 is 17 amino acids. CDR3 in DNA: TGTGCCACCAGTGATCCTCAGCGGGAGGGGCGAGCGAATGAGCAGTTCTTC. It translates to CATSDPQREGRANEQFF.

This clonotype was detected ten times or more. The CDR3 DNA sequence: TGTGCCAGCAGCATCAGAGGGGCCTCCTACAATGAGCAGTTCTTC. Protein product: CASSIRGASYNEQFF. The rearrangement uses TRBV7-3 and TRBJ2-1; D possibly matches TRBD1 or TRBD2 (5 bases each). The V gene's germline CDR1 is SGHTA and CDR2 FQGTGA. CDR3 length: 15 residues. The V gene lost 5 bases and the J gene lost 0 bases, with 11 bases spanning the gap.